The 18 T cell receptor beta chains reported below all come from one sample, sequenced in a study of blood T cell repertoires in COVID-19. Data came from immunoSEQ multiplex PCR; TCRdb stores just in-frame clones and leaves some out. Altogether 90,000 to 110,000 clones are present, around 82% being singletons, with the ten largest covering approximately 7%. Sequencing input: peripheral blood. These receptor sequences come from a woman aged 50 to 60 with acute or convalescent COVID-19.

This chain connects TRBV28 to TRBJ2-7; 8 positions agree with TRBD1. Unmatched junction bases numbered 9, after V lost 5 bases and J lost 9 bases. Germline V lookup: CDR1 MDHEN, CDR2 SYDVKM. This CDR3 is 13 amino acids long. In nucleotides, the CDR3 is TGTGCCAGCAGTCTCAGGACAGGGCGCGGGCAGTACTTC. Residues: CASSLRTGRGQYF.

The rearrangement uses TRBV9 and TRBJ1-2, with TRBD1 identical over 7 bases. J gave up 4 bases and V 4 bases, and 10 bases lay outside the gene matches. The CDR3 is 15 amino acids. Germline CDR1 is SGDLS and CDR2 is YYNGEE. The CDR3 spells CASSLEAGTVYGYTF. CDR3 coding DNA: TGTGCCAGCAGCCTCGAGGCGGGGACAGTCTATGGCTACACCTTC.

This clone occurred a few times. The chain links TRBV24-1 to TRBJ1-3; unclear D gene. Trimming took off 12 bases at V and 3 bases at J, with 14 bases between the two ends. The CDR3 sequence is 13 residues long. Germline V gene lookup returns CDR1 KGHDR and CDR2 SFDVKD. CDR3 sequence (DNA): TGTGCCGCAGGCCCCCGGGGTGGAAACACCATATATTTT. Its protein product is CAAGPRGGNTIYF.

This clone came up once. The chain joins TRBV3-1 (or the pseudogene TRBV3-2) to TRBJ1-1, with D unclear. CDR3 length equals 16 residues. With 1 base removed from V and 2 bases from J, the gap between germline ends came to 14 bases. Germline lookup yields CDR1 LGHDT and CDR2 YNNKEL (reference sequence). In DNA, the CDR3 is TGTGCCAGCAGCCAAGTAGAGGGTTGGGGAAACACTGAAGCTTTCTTT. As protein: CASSQVEGWGNTEAFF.

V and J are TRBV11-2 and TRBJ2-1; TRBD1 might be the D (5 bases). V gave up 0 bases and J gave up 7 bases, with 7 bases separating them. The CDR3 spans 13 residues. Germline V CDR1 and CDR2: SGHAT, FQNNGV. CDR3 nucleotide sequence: TGTGCCAGCAGCTTAGACAGGGTTAATGAGCAGTTCTTC. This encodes CASSLDRVNEQFF. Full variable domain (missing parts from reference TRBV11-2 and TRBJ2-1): EAGVAQSPRYKIIEKRQSVAFWCNPISGHATLYWYQQILGQGPKLLIQFQNNGVVDDSQLPKDRFSAERLKGVDSTLKIQPAKLEDSAVYLCASSLDRVNEQFFGPGTRLTVL.

The CDR3 nucleotides read TGTGCCAGCTCACCAAAGGGGGCCAACACCGGGGAGCTGTTTTTT. It yields the protein CASSPKGANTGELFF. This rearrangement joins TRBV18 to TRBJ2-2; 7 bases agree with TRBD1. This CDR3 is 15 amino acids long. Per germline, CDR1 KGHSH and CDR2 LQKENI. V was pared by 2 bases and J by 2 bases, with 2 bases of the junction left unmatched.

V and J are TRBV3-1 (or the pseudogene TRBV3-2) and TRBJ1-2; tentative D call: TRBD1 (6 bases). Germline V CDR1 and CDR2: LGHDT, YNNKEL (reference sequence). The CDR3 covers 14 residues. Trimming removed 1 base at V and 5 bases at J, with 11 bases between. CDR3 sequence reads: CASSQGTGRYGYTF. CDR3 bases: TGTGCCAGCAGCCAAGGAACAGGGCGATATGGCTACACCTTC.

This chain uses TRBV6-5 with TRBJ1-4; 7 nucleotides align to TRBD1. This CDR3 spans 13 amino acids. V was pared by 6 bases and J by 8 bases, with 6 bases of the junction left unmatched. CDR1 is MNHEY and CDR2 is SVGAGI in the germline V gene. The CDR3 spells CASSDRAQEKLFF. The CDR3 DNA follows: TGTGCCAGCAGCGACAGGGCTCAGGAAAAACTGTTTTTT.

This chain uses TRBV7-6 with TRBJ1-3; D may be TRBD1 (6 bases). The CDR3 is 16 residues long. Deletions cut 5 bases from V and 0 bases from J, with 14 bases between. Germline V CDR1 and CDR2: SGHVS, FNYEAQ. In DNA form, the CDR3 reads TGTGCCAGCAGCCAGCAGGACAGCCTCTCTGGAAACACCATATATTTT. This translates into CASSQQDSLSGNTIYF.

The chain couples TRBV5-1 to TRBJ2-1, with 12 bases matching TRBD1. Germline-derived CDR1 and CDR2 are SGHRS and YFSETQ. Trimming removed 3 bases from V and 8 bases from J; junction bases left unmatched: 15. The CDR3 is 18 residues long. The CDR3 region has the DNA TGCGCCAGCAGCTGGGGCCTTGGGACAGGGGGCCGGAGCGATGAGCAGTTCTTC. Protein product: CASSWGLGTGGRSDEQFF. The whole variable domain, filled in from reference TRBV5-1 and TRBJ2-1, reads KAGVTQTPRYLIKTRGQQVTLSCSPISGHRSVSWYQQTPGQGLQFLFEYFSETQRNKGNFPGRFSGRQFSNSRSEMNVSTLELGDSALYLCASSWGLGTGGRSDEQFFGPGTRLTVL.

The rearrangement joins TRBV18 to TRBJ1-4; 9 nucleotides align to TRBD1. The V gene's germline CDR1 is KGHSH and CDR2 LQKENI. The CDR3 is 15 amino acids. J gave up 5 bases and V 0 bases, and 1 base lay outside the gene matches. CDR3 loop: CASSPPGQGNEKLFF. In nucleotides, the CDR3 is TGTGCCAGCTCACCACCGGGACAGGGAAATGAAAAACTGTTTTTT.

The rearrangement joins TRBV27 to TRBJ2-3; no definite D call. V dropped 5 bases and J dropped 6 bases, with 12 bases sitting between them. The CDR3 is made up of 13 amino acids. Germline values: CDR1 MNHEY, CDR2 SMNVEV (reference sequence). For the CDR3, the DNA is TGTGCCAGCAGTCCCTCGGGTGCGGATACGCAGTATTTT. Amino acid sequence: CASSPSGADTQYF.

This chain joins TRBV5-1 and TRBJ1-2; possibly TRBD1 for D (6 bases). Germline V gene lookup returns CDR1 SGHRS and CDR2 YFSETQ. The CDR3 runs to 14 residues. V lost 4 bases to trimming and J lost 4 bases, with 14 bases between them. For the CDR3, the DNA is TGCGCCAGCAGCCCATCAGGGGCCCTCTATGGCTACACCTTC. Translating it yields CASSPSGALYGYTF. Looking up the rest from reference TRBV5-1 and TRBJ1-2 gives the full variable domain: KAGVTQTPRYLIKTRGQQVTLSCSPISGHRSVSWYQQTPGQGLQFLFEYFSETQRNKGNFPGRFSGRQFSNSRSEMNVSTLELGDSALYLCASSPSGALYGYTFGSGTRLTVV.

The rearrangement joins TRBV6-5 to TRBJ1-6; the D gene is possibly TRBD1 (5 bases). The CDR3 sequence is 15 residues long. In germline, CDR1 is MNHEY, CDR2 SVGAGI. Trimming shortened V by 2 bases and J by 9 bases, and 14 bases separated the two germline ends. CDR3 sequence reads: CASSYDSLFGSPLHF. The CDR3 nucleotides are TGTGCCAGCAGTTACGACAGCCTATTCGGTTCACCCCTCCACTTT.

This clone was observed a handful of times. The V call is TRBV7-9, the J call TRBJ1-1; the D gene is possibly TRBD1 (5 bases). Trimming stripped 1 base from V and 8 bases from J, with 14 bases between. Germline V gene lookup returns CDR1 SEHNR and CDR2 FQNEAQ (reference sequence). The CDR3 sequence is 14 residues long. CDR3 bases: TGTGCCAGCAGCTTAGAAGGGGTCGGGGGAGAAGCTTTCTTT. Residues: CASSLEGVGGEAFF.

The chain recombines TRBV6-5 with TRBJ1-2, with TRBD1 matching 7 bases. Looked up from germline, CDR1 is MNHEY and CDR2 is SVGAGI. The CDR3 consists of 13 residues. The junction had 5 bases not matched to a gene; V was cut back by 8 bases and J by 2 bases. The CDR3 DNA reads TGTGCCAGCCCAAGGGACAGCAACTATGGCTACACCTTC. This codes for CASPRDSNYGYTF.

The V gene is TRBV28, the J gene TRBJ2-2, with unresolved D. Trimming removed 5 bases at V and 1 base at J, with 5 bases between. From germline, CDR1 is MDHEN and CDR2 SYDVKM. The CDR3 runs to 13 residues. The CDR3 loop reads CASSPVNTGELFF. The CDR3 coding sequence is TGTGCCAGCAGTCCGGTGAACACCGGGGAGCTGTTTTTT.

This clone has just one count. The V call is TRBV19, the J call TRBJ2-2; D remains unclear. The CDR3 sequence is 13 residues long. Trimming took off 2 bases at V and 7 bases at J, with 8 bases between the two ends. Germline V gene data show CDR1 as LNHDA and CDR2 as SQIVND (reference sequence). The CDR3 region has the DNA TGTGCCAGTAGTATAAATAGAAACGGGGAGCTGTTTTTT. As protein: CASSINRNGELFF. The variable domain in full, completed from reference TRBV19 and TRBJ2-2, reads DGGITQSPKYLFRKEGQNVTLSCEQNLNHDAMYWYRQDPGQGLRLIYYSQIVNDFQKGDIAEGYSVSREKKESFPLTVTSAQKNPTAFYLCASSINRNGELFFGEGSRLTVL.